The 27 T cell receptor beta chains given below trace back to one sample, sequenced in a study of graft-versus-host responses after intestinal transplantation. Here immunoSEQ multiplex PCR was the method, and the copy in TCRdb shows in-frame clones only, minus some. The data show 45,000 to 60,000 clones, roughly 96% seen once. These receptors' targets are unknown. Sequenced material: unstimulated CD8+ T cells sorted from spleen or lymph node cells, taken before transplant. The receptors were gathered from a human donor who was the organ donor for an intestinal transplant.

The genes are TRBV30 and TRBJ2-4; 8 bases are shared with TRBD1. V shed 7 bases, J shed 2 bases, and the junction held 10 bases outside the gene matches. Per the germline V gene, CDR1 is GTSNPN and CDR2 is SVGIG (reference sequence). The CDR3 consists of 15 residues. This CDR3 is CASQPGQDTKNIQYF. The CDR3 DNA sequence: TGTGCCTCGCAACCGGGACAGGATACCAAAAACATTCAGTACTTC.

V usage is TRBV7-2 and J usage is TRBJ2-7; D not resolved. Germline CDR1 is SGHTA and CDR2 is FQGNSA. This CDR3 contains 12 residues. V gave up 5 bases and J gave up 3 bases, with 8 bases separating them. The CDR3 DNA sequence: TGTGCCAGCAGCCCCCAGGACTACGAGCAGTACTTC. This codes for CASSPQDYEQYF.

This clone was recorded only once. The chain uses TRBV7-2 and TRBJ2-5; TRBD1 is a possible D gene (5 bases). The last part of the DNA fits TRBJ2-7 better; the J call may be wrong. Germline CDR1 and CDR2: SGHTA and FQGNSA. The CDR3 has 12 amino acids. The chain's CDR3 is CASSFPGYEQYF. Here the CDR3 DNA reads TGTGCCAGCAGCTTCCCAGGGTACGAGCAGTACTTC.

This clone was seen more than once but under ten times. The chain carries TRBV27 and TRBJ2-7; 9 bases fit TRBD2. The CDR3 is made up of 15 amino acids. The V and J ends lost 3 bases and 2 bases, in that order; junction bases with no gene match: 5. The germline CDR1 and CDR2 sequences are MNHEY and SMNVEV (reference sequence). The CDR3 here is CASSFSQRGAYEQYF. CDR3 DNA: TGTGCCAGCAGTTTTTCACAGCGGGGGGCCTACGAGCAGTACTTC.

The V and J genes are TRBV11-3 and TRBJ1-1; D possibly corresponds to TRBD1 (5 bases). V lost 2 bases, J lost 5 bases, and 15 bases lay in between. The germline V gene encodes CDR1 SGHNT and CDR2 YENEEA. CDR3 length equals 15 residues. CDR3 protein: CASSLWGESYTEAFF. The DNA for the CDR3 is TGTGCCAGCAGCTTATGGGGGGAGAGCTATACTGAAGCTTTCTTT.

This chain uses TRBV7-2 with TRBJ2-3; unclear D gene. Germline values: CDR1 SGHTA, CDR2 FQGNSA. The CDR3 has 15 amino acids. Trimming shortened V by 5 bases and J by 6 bases, and 18 bases separated the two germline ends. In nucleotides, the CDR3 is TGTGCCAGCAGCCAGACCAGTAACGACGGCGATACGCAGTATTTT. Amino acids: CASSQTSNDGDTQYF.

CDR3 sequence: CASSVGTGNTEAFF. CDR3 bases: TGTGCCAGCAGCGTAGGAACGGGGAACACTGAAGCTTTCTTT. The chain has TRBV9 and TRBJ1-1; D is unclear. Trimming removed 0 bases from V and 1 base from J, with 7 bases in between. Germline assignment: CDR1 SGDLS and CDR2 YYNGEE. CDR3 length: 14 residues.

This clone was recorded only once. The chain carries TRBV30 and TRBJ1-6; D might be TRBD1 (6 bases). The germline V gene encodes CDR1 GTSNPN and CDR2 SVGIG (reference sequence). Trimming took off 0 bases at V and 4 bases at J, with 16 bases between the two ends. This CDR3 contains 17 residues. CDR3 loop: CAWSVMAGRGYNSPLHF. The CDR3 DNA reads as TGTGCCTGGAGTGTAATGGCGGGAAGGGGGTATAATTCACCCCTCCACTTT.

This clone is a singleton in its sample. The chain combines TRBV9 with TRBJ1-3; a possible D gene is TRBD1 (6 bases). CDR3 length: 17 amino acids. V was pared by 3 bases and J by 0 bases, with 16 bases between. Germline V lookup: CDR1 SGDLS, CDR2 YYNGEE. In DNA form, the CDR3 reads TGTGCCAGCAGCGCAAGACTGACAGGCACCTCTGGAAACACCATATATTTT. Translated: CASSARLTGTSGNTIYF.

The chain links TRBV4-3 to TRBJ2-7; D is possibly TRBD2 (6 bases). The CDR3 has 17 amino acids. Trimming pared 0 bases from V and 1 base from J, leaving 16 bases between. Germline-derived CDR1 and CDR2 are LGHNA and YSLEER. In DNA, the CDR3 is TGCGCCAGCAGCCAAGATAGGCCGGGGGAGGTATCCTACGAGCAGTACTTC. Protein: CASSQDRPGEVSYEQYF.

CDR3 in amino acids: CASSVEGPGRGTRGEENTEAFF. The CDR3 DNA sequence: TGTGCCAGCAGCGTAGAAGGACCAGGACGGGGGACCCGGGGGGAGGAAAACACTGAAGCTTTCTTT. The chain recombines TRBV9 with TRBJ1-1; D possibly corresponds to TRBD1 (5 bases). V gave up 0 bases and J gave up 2 bases, with 32 bases separating them. This CDR3 region has 22 residues. The germline V gene encodes CDR1 SGDLS and CDR2 YYNGEE.

This clone was picked up one time. Here the CDR3 reads CASRHTDRVSGYGYTF. In DNA, the CDR3 is TGTGCCAGCAGGCACACGGACAGGGTCTCGGGGTATGGCTACACCTTC. The gene calls are TRBV11-2 and TRBJ1-2; 8 bases line up with TRBD1. The CDR3 is 16 residues long. Per the germline V gene, CDR1 is SGHAT and CDR2 is FQNNGV. J lost 5 bases, V lost 6 bases, and 14 bases had no gene match.

The chain carries TRBV28 and TRBJ2-7; D is possibly TRBD1 (5 bases). CDR1 is MDHEN and CDR2 is SYDVKM in the germline V gene. CDR3 length: 16 residues. V shed 1 base and J shed 1 base, with 14 bases lying between them. The CDR3 region has the DNA TGTGCCAGCAGTTTATTGCAGGGCCAACTTTCCTACGAGCAGTACTTC. Translated, it gives CASSLLQGQLSYEQYF. Looking up the rest from reference TRBV28 and TRBJ2-7 gives the full variable domain: DVKVTQSSRYLVKRTGEKVFLECVQDMDHENMFWYRQDPGLGLRLIYFSYDVKMKEKGDIPEGYSVSREKKERFSLILESASTNQTSMYLCASSLLQGQLSYEQYFGPGTRLTVT.

J is TRBJ2-3 and V is TRBV6-5, with unresolved D. Deletions cut 0 bases from V and 0 bases from J, with 4 bases between. Germline V gene sequence: CDR1 MNHEY, CDR2 SVGAGI. The CDR3 is 14 amino acids. The CDR3 sequence: CASSYSSSTDTQYF. The CDR3 nucleotides read TGTGCCAGCAGTTACTCCTCTAGCACAGATACGCAGTATTTT.

This clone has just one count. The chain is built from TRBV10-3 and TRBJ2-5; the D call may be TRBD1 or TRBD2 (5 bases each). V was pared by 2 bases and J by 5 bases, with 12 bases between. Germline-derived CDR1 and CDR2 are ENHRY and SYGVKD. This CDR3 has 14 amino acids. CDR3 residues: CAISELGDLETQYF. The DNA for the CDR3 is TGTGCCATCAGTGAGCTGGGGGATCTGGAGACCCAGTACTTC.

The V call is TRBV6-1, the J call TRBJ2-3, with 7 bases lining up with TRBD1. CDR1 and CDR2 (germline): MNHNS, SASEGT. CDR3 length equals 14 residues. J gave up 2 bases and V 4 bases, and 3 bases lay outside the gene matches. CDR3 residues: CASSGGQSTDTQYF. Here the CDR3 DNA reads TGTGCCAGCAGTGGGGGACAGTCCACAGATACGCAGTATTTT.

The genes are TRBV5-1 and TRBJ2-1; 13 bases map to TRBD2. The CDR3 totals 17 residues. V was pared by 3 bases and J by 7 bases, with 10 bases of the junction left unmatched. Germline loops: CDR1 SGHRS, CDR2 YFSETQ. The CDR3 region has the DNA TGCGCCAGCAGCTCTTTACTCGGGACTAGCGGGGTAAATGAGCAGTTCTTC. This translates into CASSSLLGTSGVNEQFF. Together with reference TRBV5-1 and TRBJ2-1, the CDR3 gives the full variable domain: KAGVTQTPRYLIKTRGQQVTLSCSPISGHRSVSWYQQTPGQGLQFLFEYFSETQRNKGNFPGRFSGRQFSNSRSEMNVSTLELGDSALYLCASSSLLGTSGVNEQFFGPGTRLTVL.

V is TRBV11-3 and J is TRBJ2-7; TRBD1 is a possible D gene (8 bases). Trimming shortened V by 3 bases and J by 2 bases, and 11 bases separated the two germline ends. CDR3 length: 14 residues. CDR1 is SGHNT and CDR2 is YENEEA in the germline V gene. As DNA, the CDR3 is TGTGCCAGCAGCTTCACAGGGGGGGCCTACGAGCAGTACTTC. Its translation: CASSFTGGAYEQYF.

J is TRBJ1-1 and V is TRBV27; D remains unclear. Germline CDR1 is MNHEY and CDR2 is SMNVEV (reference sequence). Trimming removed 6 bases from V and 5 bases from J, with 22 bases in between. The CDR3 is made up of 16 amino acids. The CDR3: CASSNNFPRVGTEAFF. In nucleotides, the CDR3 is TGTGCCAGCAGCAACAATTTCCCCCGGGTCGGAACTGAAGCTTTCTTT.

The CDR3 is CASSLERQGRLDLHF. DNA of the CDR3: TGCGCCAGCAGCTTGGAGCGGCAAGGCAGGTTAGACCTCCACTTT. The rearrangement joins TRBV5-1 to TRBJ1-6; D not certain. The V and J ends lost 0 bases and 15 bases respectively, with 19 bases between them. The CDR3 runs 15 residues. CDR1 is SGHRS and CDR2 is YFSETQ in the germline V gene.

The chain recombines TRBV5-5 with TRBJ1-5; D uncertain. V gave up 0 bases and J gave up 6 bases, with 7 bases separating them. Germline CDR1 and CDR2: SGHKS and YYEKEE (reference sequence). The CDR3 totals 13 residues. DNA for the CDR3: TGTGCCAGCAGCTTGGCGGTTCTTCAGCCCCAGCATTTT. Its translation: CASSLAVLQPQHF.

The rearrangement links TRBV4-3 to TRBJ1-5; 7 positions agree with TRBD1. The CDR3 is made up of 17 amino acids. Germline V gene data show CDR1 as LGHNA and CDR2 as YSLEER. V lost 0 bases to trimming and J lost 3 bases; unmatched junction nucleotides: 8. The CDR3 spells CASSQDFTGEDNQPQHF. The CDR3 region has the DNA TGCGCCAGCAGCCAAGATTTTACAGGGGAGGACAATCAGCCCCAGCATTTT.

The rearrangement uses TRBV9 and TRBJ2-1; D is unclear. Germline assignment: CDR1 SGDLS and CDR2 YYNGEE. V was clipped by 4 bases and J by 4 bases, with 6 bases between them. CDR3 length equals 12 residues. Here the CDR3 DNA reads TGTGCCAGCAGCCCAAAATACAATGAGCAGTTCTTC. The encoded protein is CASSPKYNEQFF.

The gene calls are TRBV19 and TRBJ2-7, with TRBD2 matching over 10 bases. The CDR3 length is 13 residues. The J segment lost 5 bases and the V segment lost 3 bases, leaving 1 base of the junction unmatched. CDR1 and CDR2 (germline): LNHDA, SQIVND (reference sequence). The CDR3 loop reads CASSISGGDEQYF. The CDR3 nucleotides are TGTGCCAGTAGTATCAGCGGGGGGGACGAGCAGTACTTC.

This clone was seen a handful of times. The chain combines TRBV27 with TRBJ1-6; TRBD1 matches at 7 bases. The CDR3 runs 15 residues. V was pared by 4 bases and J by 8 bases, with 8 bases of the junction left unmatched. Germline CDR1 is MNHEY and CDR2 is SMNVEV (reference sequence). CDR3 nucleotides: TGTGCCAGCAGTTGGGCAGGGGGGAGTGATTCACCCCTCCACTTT. It yields the protein CASSWAGGSDSPLHF.

This clone was observed once. This chain joins TRBV7-2 and TRBJ2-3; possible D gene TRBD2, 5 bases. Germline V gene lookup returns CDR1 SGHTA and CDR2 FQGNSA. The CDR3 is 15 amino acids. The V and J ends lost 3 bases and 2 bases respectively, with 12 bases between them. CDR3 region: CASSFLRGLTDTQYF. The CDR3 coding sequence is TGTGCCAGCAGCTTTCTTCGAGGACTCACAGATACGCAGTATTTT.

V and J are TRBV19 and TRBJ1-3, with D unclear. Trimming cost V 8 bases and J 4 bases, with 9 bases left between them. Germline V gene data show CDR1 as LNHDA and CDR2 as SQIVND (reference sequence). The CDR3 loop spans 12 amino acids. The CDR3 nucleotides are TGTGCCAGTTCCGAGGGAGGAAACACCATATATTTT. This gives the protein CASSEGGNTIYF.